The clone carrying this TCR beta chain was detected a few times. What it binds is not known. The source of the sample is a study of post-analysis software for immune sequencing data. Regarding the study as a whole: Among multiple sclerosis patients, normalized Chao1 diversity was significantly below that of controls. Patients had higher frequencies than controls of four to six TRBV segments, including TRBV5-6, TRBV5-1 and TRBV20-1.

TCR beta libraries were prepared from cDNA with unique molecular identifiers. TCRdb recomputed calls from the PCR reads with MiXCR, one row per CDR3 protein. The sample includes a few hundred thousand distinct CDR3 sequences, roughly 34% of them seen just once. From germline, CDR1 is LNHNV and CDR2 YYDKDF (reference sequence). V shed 5 bases and J shed 4 bases, with 14 bases lying between them. There are 14 residues in the CDR3. The sequenced sample consisted of blood. This chain uses TRBV15 with TRBJ1-2, with D hard to call. This clonotype was sampled from a girl under 18 with multiple sclerosis. CDR3 residues: CATSPGLPPYGYTF. For the CDR3, the DNA is TGTGCCACCAGCCCGGGCCTTCCGCCCTATGGCTACACCTTC. The full variable domain, in which reference TRBV15 and TRBJ1-2 provide the parts outside the CDR3, is DAMVIQNPRYQVTQFGKPVTLSCSQTLNHNVMYWYQQKSSQAPKLLFHYYDKDFNNEADTPDNFQSRRPNTSFCFLDIRSPGLGDTAMYLCATSPGLPPYGYTFGSGTRLTVV.